This TCR beta chain was observed in a study of blood T cell repertoires in COVID-19. The wider study: Both acute and convalescent COVID-19 samples were obtained from the United States, Italy and Spain. The analysed material was cDNA or gDNA that came from T cells, B-cell-depleted T cells, or PBMCs.

In the authors' workflow: Reference gene primers were amplified, and this amplification served to estimate nucleated cell counts. Here immunoSEQ multiplex PCR was the method, and the copy in TCRdb shows in-frame clones only, minus some. V and J calls and clone size are as listed in that table; D and trimming were resolved from the DNA. The sample shows 250,000 to 300,000 clones, about 89% of them seen only once. The clonotype was recovered from an older woman with acute or convalescent COVID-19. What was sequenced was peripheral blood.

CDR3 sequence reads: CSVVRTGYEQFF. The CDR3 nucleotides read TGCAGCGTCGTTAGGACAGGATATGAGCAGTTCTTC. The chain uses TRBV29-1 and TRBJ2-1, with TRBD1 matching over 7 bases. Looked up from germline, CDR1 is SQVTM and CDR2 is ANQGSEA. The junction had 7 bases not matched to a gene; V was cut back by 6 bases and J by 8 bases. The CDR3 has 12 residues.